This entry lists 13 T cell receptor beta chains sequenced from one sample in a study of cytomegalovirus exposure and HLA in healthy donors. Sequencing used immunoSEQ multiplex PCR; TCRdb keeps in-frame clones, though not all of them. Of some 90,000 clones listed, roughly 87% were seen once; the top ten hold approximately 6.3%. Source material: PBMCs. All receptors derive from a young man in good health and CMV-seropositive.

The gene calls are TRBV6-5 and TRBJ2-2, with D possibly being TRBD1 (6 bases). The CDR3 runs to 14 residues. The V gene lost 7 bases and the J gene lost 1 base, with 10 bases spanning the gap. From germline, CDR1 is MNHEY and CDR2 SVGAGI. The CDR3 DNA is TGTGCCAGCACGGGACAACTGAACACCGGGGAGCTGTTTTTT. Translation: CASTGQLNTGELFF.

The chain joins TRBV2 to TRBJ1-1, with a possible D match to TRBD1 (6 bases). CDR3 length: 15 residues. Trimming took off 7 bases at V and 5 bases at J, with 20 bases between the two ends. CDR1 SNHLY and CDR2 FYNNEI come from the germline V gene. The CDR3, as DNA: TGTGCCAGCACCATGACAGGCCCCCCCCGTACTGAAGCTTTCTTT. Translating it yields CASTMTGPPRTEAFF.

The chain carries TRBV2 and TRBJ2-2; no clear D gene. CDR1 is SNHLY, CDR2 FYNNEI, per germline. CDR3 length: 16 amino acids. V gave up 2 bases and J gave up 0 bases, with 10 bases separating them. The CDR3 sequence is CASSELGQSNTGELFF. The CDR3, as DNA: TGTGCCAGCAGTGAATTGGGCCAGTCGAACACCGGGGAGCTGTTTTTT.

The chain uses TRBV27 and TRBJ2-6; D is uncertain. The CDR3 runs to 14 residues. The V and J ends lost 3 bases and 5 bases respectively, with 8 bases between them. Per germline, CDR1 MNHEY and CDR2 SMNVEV (reference sequence). The DNA of the CDR3 is TGTGCCAGCAGTTTTTCGGAGAGGGCCAACGTCCTGACTTTC. The encoded protein is CASSFSERANVLTF. Based on the CDR3 plus reference TRBV27 and TRBJ2-6, the full variable domain is EAQVTQNPRYLITVTGKKLTVTCSQNMNHEYMSWYRQDPGLGLRQIYYSMNVEVTDKGDVPEGYKVSRKEKRNFPLILESPSPNQTSLYFCASSFSERANVLTFGAGSRLTVL.

This clone was seen more than once but under ten times. This chain joins TRBV6-1 and TRBJ2-1; D is unclear. V lost 5 bases to trimming and J lost 2 bases, with 10 bases between them. From germline, CDR1 is MNHNS and CDR2 SASEGT. CDR3 size: 14 residues. Here the CDR3 DNA reads TGTGCCAGCAGTAATTTCGAGACCTACAATGAGCAGTTCTTC. This encodes CASSNFETYNEQFF.

The chain joins TRBV2 to TRBJ2-5, with a possible D match to TRBD1 (6 bases). CDR3 size: 12 residues. CDR1 SNHLY and CDR2 FYNNEI come from the germline V gene. V lost 5 bases to trimming and J lost 4 bases, with 8 bases between them. CDR3 protein: CASSPRGETQYF. The CDR3 region has the DNA TGTGCCAGCAGTCCCAGGGGAGAGACCCAGTACTTC. Supplemented by reference TRBV2 and TRBJ2-5, the full variable domain reads EPEVTQTPSHQVTQMGQEVILRCVPISNHLYFYWYRQILGQKVEFLVSFYNNEISEKSEIFDDQFSVERPDGSNFTLKIRSTKLEDSAMYFCASSPRGETQYFGPGTRLLVL.

V usage is TRBV19 and J usage is TRBJ2-1; weak D call: TRBD2 (6 bases). This CDR3 region has 12 residues. The V gene's germline CDR1 is LNHDA and CDR2 SQIVND (reference sequence). The ends were cut back, 6 bases at V and 10 bases at J, with 13 bases in the middle. DNA of the CDR3: TGTGCCAGTAGGCCTGCAGGGAGGGAGCAGTTCTTC. Its translation is CASRPAGREQFF.

The chain employs TRBV5-6 and TRBJ2-3; 12 nucleotides match TRBD2. Germline CDR1 is SGHDT and CDR2 is YYEEEE. The CDR3 consists of 19 residues. V lost 0 bases to trimming and J lost 3 bases; unmatched junction nucleotides: 11. CDR3 loop: CASSLEVRTSGTKTDTQYF. DNA of the CDR3: TGTGCCAGCAGCTTGGAAGTTAGGACTAGCGGGACCAAAACAGATACGCAGTATTTT.

The J gene is TRBJ2-7, the V gene TRBV19, with 9 bases fitting TRBD1. The trim removed 7 bases at V and 4 bases at J, leaving 14 bases unmatched. CDR3 length: 16 residues. The germline gives CDR1 LNHDA, CDR2 SQIVND (reference sequence). CDR3 DNA sequence: TGTGCCAGTACAATAGAAGCGGGGACAGGGCGGTACGAGCAGTACTTC. Its protein product is CASTIEAGTGRYEQYF.

The CDR3 loop is CASSKGLAGGSQETQYF. The CDR3 DNA follows: TGTGCCAGCAGCAAAGGACTAGCGGGGGGGAGCCAAGAGACCCAGTACTTC. This chain links TRBV27 with TRBJ2-5, with TRBD2 identical over 15 bases. The V and J ends lost 6 bases and 1 base, in that order; junction bases with no gene match: 6. Germline V gene data show CDR1 as MNHEY and CDR2 as SMNVEV (reference sequence). The CDR3 sequence is 17 residues long.

The chain employs TRBV28 and TRBJ1-3; TRBD1 aligns across 8 bases. The CDR3 contains 16 residues. Germline CDR1 and CDR2: MDHEN and SYDVKM. The trim removed 2 bases at V and 4 bases at J, leaving 7 bases unmatched. The CDR3 DNA reads as TGTGCCAGCAGTTTAGGGCAGGGGGCGTCCGGAAACACCATATATTTT. It specifies CASSLGQGASGNTIYF.

The chain has TRBV27 and TRBJ1-5; D unresolved. In germline, CDR1 is MNHEY, CDR2 SMNVEV (reference sequence). This CDR3 has 15 amino acids. V gave up 0 bases and J gave up 4 bases, with 10 bases separating them. The CDR3 protein is CASSLSSPGNQPQHF. The CDR3 nucleotides are TGTGCCAGCAGTTTATCTAGTCCTGGTAATCAGCCCCAGCATTTT.

With respect to this clone: With a much larger clone just one base away, this may be a read error. The chain recombines TRBV7-9 with TRBJ2-2, with D perhaps matching TRBD1 (5 bases). The germline V gene has CDR1 SEHNR and CDR2 FQNEAQ (reference sequence). The germline V and J ends were trimmed by 5 bases and 1 base, with 8 bases remaining between them. The CDR3 runs 14 residues. The CDR3 protein is CASSPQGNTGELFF. CDR3 coding DNA: TGTGCCAGCAGCCCCCAGGGGAACACCGGGGAGCTGTTTTTT.